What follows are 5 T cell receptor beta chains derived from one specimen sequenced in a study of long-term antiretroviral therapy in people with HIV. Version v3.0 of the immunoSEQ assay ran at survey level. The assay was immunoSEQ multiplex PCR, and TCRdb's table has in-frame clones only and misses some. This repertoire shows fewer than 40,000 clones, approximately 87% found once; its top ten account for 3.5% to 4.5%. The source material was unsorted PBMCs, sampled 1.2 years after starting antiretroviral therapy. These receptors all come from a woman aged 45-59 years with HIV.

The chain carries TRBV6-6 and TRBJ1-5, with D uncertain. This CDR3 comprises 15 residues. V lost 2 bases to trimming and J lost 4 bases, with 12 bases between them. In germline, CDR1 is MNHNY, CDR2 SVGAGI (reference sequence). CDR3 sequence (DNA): TGTGCCAGCAGTTACGGTCAGTTAGCAAATCAGCCCCAGCATTTT. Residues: CASSYGQLANQPQHF.

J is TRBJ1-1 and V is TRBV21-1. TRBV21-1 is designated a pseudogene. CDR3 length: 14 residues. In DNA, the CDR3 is TGTGCCAGCAGCAAAAGCCCCGTGAACACTGAAGCTTTCTTT. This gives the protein CASSKSPVNTEAFF.

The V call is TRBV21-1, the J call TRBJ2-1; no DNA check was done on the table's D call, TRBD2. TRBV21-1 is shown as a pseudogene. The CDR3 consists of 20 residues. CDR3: CASSKAPSLAGGSSYNEQFF. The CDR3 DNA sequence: TGTGCCAGCAGCAAAGCGCCATCGCTAGCGGGGGGGAGCTCCTACAATGAGCAGTTCTTC.

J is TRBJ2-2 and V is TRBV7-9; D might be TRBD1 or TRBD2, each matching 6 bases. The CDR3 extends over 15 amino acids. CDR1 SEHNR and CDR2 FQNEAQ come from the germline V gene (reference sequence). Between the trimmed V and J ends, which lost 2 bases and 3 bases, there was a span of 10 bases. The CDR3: CASSLYGGYTGELFF. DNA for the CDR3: TGTGCCAGCAGCTTATACGGGGGCTACACCGGGGAGCTGTTTTTT.

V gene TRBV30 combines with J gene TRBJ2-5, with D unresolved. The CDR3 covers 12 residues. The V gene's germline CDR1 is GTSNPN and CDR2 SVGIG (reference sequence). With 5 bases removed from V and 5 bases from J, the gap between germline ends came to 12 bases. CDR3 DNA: TGTGCCTGGTCCGAGCTAGTGGAGACCCAGTACTTC. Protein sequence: CAWSELVETQYF.